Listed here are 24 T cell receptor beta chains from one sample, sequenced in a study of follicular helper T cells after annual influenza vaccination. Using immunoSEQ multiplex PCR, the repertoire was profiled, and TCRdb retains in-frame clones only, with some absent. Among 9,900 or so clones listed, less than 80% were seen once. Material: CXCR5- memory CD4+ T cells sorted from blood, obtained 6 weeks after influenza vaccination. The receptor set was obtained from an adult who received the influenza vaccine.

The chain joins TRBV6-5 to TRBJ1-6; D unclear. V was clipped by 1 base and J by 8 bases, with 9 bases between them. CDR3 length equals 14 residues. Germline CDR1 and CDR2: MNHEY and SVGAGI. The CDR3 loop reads CASSYYETYSPLHF. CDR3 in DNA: TGTGCCAGCAGTTACTACGAGACATATTCACCCCTCCACTTT.

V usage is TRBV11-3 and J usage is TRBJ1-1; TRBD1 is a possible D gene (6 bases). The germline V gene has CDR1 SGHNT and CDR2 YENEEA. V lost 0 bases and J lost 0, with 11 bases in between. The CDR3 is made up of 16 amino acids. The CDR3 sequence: CASSLDYQGLNTEAFF. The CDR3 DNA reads TGTGCCAGCAGCTTAGACTACCAGGGGTTGAACACTGAAGCTTTCTTT.

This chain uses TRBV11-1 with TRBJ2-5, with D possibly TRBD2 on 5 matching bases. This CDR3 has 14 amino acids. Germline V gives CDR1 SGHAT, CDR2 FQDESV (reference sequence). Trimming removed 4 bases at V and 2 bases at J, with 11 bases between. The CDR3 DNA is TGTGCCAGCAGCTCCGCGGGCCTACAAGAGACCCAGTACTTC. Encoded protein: CASSSAGLQETQYF. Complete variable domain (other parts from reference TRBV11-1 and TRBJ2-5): EAEVAQSPRYKITEKSQAVAFWCDPISGHATLYWYRQILGQGPELLVQFQDESVVDDSQLPKDRFSAERLKGVDSTLKIQPAELGDSAMYLCASSSAGLQETQYFGPGTRLLVL.

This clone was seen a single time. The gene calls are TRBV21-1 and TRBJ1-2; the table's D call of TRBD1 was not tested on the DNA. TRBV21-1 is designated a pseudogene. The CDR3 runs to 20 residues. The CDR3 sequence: CASSKKWETGIRLEHYGYTF. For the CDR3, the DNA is TGTGCCAGCAGCAAGAAATGGGAGACAGGGATTAGATTGGAACACTATGGCTACACCTTC.

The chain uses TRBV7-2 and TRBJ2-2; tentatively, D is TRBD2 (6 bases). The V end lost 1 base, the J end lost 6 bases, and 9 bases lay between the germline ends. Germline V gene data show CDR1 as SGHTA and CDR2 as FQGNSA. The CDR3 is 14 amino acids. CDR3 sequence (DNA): TGTGCCAGCAGCTTAGAATGGGGGGCCGGGGAGCTGTTTTTT. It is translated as CASSLEWGAGELFF.

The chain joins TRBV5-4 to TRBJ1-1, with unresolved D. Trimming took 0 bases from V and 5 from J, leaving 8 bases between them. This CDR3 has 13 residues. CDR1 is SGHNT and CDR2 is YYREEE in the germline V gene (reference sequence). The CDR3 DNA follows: TGTGCCAGCAGCTTGGACATATTTACTGAAGCTTTCTTT. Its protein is CASSLDIFTEAFF.

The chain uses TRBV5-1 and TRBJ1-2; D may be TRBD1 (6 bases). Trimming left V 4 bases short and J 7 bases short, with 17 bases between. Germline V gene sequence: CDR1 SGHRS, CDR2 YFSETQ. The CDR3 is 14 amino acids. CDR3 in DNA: TGCGCCAGCAGCCCAGGGGCCGGAGGGGGTGGCTACACCTTC. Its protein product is CASSPGAGGGGYTF.

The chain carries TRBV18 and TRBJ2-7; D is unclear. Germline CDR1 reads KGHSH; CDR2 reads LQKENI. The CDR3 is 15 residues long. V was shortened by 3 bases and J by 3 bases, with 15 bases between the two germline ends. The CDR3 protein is CASSPSSNFLYEQYF. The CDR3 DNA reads TGTGCCAGCTCACCTAGTTCTAATTTCCTCTACGAGCAGTACTTC.

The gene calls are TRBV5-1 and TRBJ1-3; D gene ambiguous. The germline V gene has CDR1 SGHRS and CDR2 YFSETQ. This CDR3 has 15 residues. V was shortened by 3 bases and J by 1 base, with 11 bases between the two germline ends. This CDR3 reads CASSWSGISGNTIYF. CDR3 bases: TGCGCCAGCAGCTGGTCTGGGATTTCTGGAAACACCATATATTTT.

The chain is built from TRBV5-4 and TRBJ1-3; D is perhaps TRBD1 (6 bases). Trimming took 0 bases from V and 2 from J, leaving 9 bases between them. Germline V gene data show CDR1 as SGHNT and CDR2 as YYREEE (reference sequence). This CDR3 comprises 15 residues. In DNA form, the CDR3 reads TGTGCCAGCAGCTTGGACCCAGGGGCTGGAAACACCATATATTTT. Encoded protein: CASSLDPGAGNTIYF.

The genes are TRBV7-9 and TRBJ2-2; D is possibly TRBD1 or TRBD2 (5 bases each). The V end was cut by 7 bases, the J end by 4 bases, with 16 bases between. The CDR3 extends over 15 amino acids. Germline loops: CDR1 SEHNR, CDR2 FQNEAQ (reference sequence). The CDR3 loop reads CASTPPRDGTGELFF. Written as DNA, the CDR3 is TGTGCCAGCACCCCTCCCAGGGACGGCACCGGGGAGCTGTTTTTT. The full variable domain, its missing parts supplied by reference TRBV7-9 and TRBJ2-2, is DTGVSQNPRHKITKRGQNVTFRCDPISEHNRLYWYRQTLGQGPEFLTYFQNEAQLEKSRLLSDRFSAERPKGSFSTLEIQRTEQGDSAMYLCASTPPRDGTGELFFGEGSRLTVL.

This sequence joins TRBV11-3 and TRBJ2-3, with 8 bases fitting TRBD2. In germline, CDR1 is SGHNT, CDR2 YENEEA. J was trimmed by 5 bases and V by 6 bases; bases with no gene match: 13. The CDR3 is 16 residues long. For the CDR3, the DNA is TGTGCCAGCAGACGGGGACTAGAGGGGGTAGGAGATACGCAGTATTTT. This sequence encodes CASRRGLEGVGDTQYF.

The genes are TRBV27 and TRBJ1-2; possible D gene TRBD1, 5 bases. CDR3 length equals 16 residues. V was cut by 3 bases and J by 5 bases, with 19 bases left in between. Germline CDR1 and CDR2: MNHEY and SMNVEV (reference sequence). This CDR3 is CASSLGVGGPAYGYTF. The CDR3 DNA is TGTGCCAGCAGTTTGGGGGTGGGGGGTCCGGCGTATGGCTACACCTTC.

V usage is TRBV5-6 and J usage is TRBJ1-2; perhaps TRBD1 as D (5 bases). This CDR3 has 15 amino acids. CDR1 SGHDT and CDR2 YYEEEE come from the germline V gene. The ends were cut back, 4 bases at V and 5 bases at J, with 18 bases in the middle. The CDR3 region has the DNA TGTGCCAGCAGCCCCCTGGGGCAGGGCGGGTATGGCTACACCTTC. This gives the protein CASSPLGQGGYGYTF.

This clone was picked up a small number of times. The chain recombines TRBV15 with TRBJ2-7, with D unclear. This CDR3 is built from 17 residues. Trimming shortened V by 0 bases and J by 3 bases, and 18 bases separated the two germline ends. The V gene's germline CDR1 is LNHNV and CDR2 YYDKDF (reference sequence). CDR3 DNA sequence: TGTGCCACCAGCAGAGATAGGCGAGTAGCAGGCCGCTACGAGCAGTACTTC. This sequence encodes CATSRDRRVAGRYEQYF.

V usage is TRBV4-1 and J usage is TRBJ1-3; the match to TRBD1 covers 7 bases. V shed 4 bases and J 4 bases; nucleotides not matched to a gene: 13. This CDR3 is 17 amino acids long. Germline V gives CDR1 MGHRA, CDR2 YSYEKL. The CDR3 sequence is CASSPRQGIGDGNTIYF. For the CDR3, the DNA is TGCGCCAGCAGCCCAAGACAGGGTATTGGCGACGGAAACACCATATATTTT.

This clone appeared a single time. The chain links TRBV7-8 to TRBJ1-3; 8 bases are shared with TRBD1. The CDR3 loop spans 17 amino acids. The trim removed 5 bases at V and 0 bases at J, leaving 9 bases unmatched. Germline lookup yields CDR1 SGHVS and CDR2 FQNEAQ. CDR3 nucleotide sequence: TGTGCCAGCAGCCCCAAGGACAGGGTTTACTCTGGAAACACCATATATTTT. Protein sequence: CASSPKDRVYSGNTIYF.

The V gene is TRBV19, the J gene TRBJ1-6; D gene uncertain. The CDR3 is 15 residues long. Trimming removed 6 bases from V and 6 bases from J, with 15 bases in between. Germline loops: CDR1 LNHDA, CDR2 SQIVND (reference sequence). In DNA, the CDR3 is TGTGCCAGTAGCTATGCGGGATTGGGTAATTCACCCCTCCACTTT. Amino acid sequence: CASSYAGLGNSPLHF. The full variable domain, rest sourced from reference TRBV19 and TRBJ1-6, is DGGITQSPKYLFRKEGQNVTLSCEQNLNHDAMYWYRQDPGQGLRLIYYSQIVNDFQKGDIAEGYSVSREKKESFPLTVTSAQKNPTAFYLCASSYAGLGNSPLHFGNGTRLTVT.

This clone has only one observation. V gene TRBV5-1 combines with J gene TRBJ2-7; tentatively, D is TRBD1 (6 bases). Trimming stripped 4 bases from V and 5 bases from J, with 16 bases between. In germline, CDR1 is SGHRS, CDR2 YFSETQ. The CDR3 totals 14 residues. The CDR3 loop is CASSPYTGFDEQYF. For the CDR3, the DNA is TGCGCCAGCAGCCCATACACAGGGTTCGACGAGCAGTACTTC.

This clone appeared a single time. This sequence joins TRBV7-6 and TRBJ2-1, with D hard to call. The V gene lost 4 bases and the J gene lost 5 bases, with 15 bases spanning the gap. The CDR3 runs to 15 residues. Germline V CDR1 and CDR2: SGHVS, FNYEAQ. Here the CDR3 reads CASSYGPAINNEQFF. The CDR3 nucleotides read TGTGCCAGCAGCTACGGCCCCGCGATTAACAATGAGCAGTTCTTC.

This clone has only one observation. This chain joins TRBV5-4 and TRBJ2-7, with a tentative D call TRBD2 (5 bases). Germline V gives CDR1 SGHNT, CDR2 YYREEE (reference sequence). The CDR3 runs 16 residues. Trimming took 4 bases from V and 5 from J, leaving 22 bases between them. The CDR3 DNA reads TGTGCCAGCAGCCAAACCGCGGACTCCGCCCCCGACGAGCAGTACTTC. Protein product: CASSQTADSAPDEQYF.

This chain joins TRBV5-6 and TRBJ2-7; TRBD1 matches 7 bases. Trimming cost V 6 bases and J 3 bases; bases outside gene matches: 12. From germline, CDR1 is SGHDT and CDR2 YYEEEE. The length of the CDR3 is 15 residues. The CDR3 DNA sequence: TGTGCCAGCACCAACCGACAGGGATACTTCTACGAGCAGTACTTC. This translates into CASTNRQGYFYEQYF.

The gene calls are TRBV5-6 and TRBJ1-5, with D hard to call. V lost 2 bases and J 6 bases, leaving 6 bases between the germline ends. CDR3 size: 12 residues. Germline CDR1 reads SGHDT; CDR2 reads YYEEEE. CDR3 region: CASSFGVQPQHF. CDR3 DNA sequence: TGTGCCAGCAGCTTTGGGGTTCAGCCCCAGCATTTT.

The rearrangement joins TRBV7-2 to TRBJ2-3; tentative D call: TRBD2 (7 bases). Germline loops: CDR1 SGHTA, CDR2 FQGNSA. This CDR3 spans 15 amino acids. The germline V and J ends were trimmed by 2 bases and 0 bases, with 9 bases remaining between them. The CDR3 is CASSLRGGSTDTQYF. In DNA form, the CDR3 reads TGTGCCAGCAGCTTAAGGGGGGGCAGCACAGATACGCAGTATTTT.